The entry below gives a single T cell receptor (beta chain) sequence along with its context. Its specificity is not known. Repertoires were generated with immunoSEQ multiplex PCR, while TCRdb's copy carries only in-frame clones and drops some. The sample holds around 150,000 clones, roughly 90% seen once. The data originate from a study of T cell responses to AZD1222 COVID-19 vaccine. The study's findings and limits: Vaccine-related CD4 TCRs covered spike, predominating at 160-218 and 743-854. Among those given AZD1222, only six or seven were seropositive at baseline. White British donors predominated, females outnumbered males, and clonal diversity was possibly underestimated.

Germline V gene data show CDR1 as LNHDA and CDR2 as SQIVND (reference sequence). V lost 7 bases and J 2 bases, leaving 15 bases between the germline ends. CDR3 length: 14 amino acids. The J gene is TRBJ2-7, the V gene TRBV19; D remains ambiguous. The clonotype was recovered from an adult who received the AZD1222 COVID-19 vaccine. The source material was peripheral blood, sampled 28 days after the second AZD1222 dose. This chain's CDR3 is CASTRAAFTYEQYF. Here the CDR3 DNA reads TGTGCCAGTACTCGGGCAGCGTTTACCTACGAGCAGTACTTC. Drawing the rest from reference TRBV19 and TRBJ2-7, the complete variable domain is DGGITQSPKYLFRKEGQNVTLSCEQNLNHDAMYWYRQDPGQGLRLIYYSQIVNDFQKGDIAEGYSVSREKKESFPLTVTSAQKNPTAFYLCASTRAAFTYEQYFGPGTRLTVT.